This TCR beta chain came from a study of control samples from healthy donors and cancer patients. TCRdb keeps only in-frame clones here, not all; method: immunoSEQ multiplex PCR. Seen here are 150,000 or so clones, roughly 90% observed once, and the top ten hold roughly 1.9%. This receptor was taken from a woman in her 50s in good health. Sequenced material: blood.

The CDR3 protein is CASSIRPGVDTQYF. Written as DNA, the CDR3 is TGTGCCAGTAGTATCCGCCCGGGGGTAGATACGCAGTATTTT. The gene calls are TRBV19 and TRBJ2-3; possible D gene TRBD2, 6 bases. This CDR3 has 14 amino acids. CDR1 and CDR2 from the germline V gene are LNHDA and SQIVND (reference sequence). Trimming took off 3 bases at V and 5 bases at J, with 12 bases between the two ends.